This T cell receptor (beta chain) appears in the sequencing data of a study of T-cell reconstitution after alpha-beta-depleted transplantation in children. Molecular barcoding with unique molecular identifiers was used for the TCRbeta library. TCRdb recomputed calls from the PCR reads with MiXCR, one row per CDR3 protein. The sample records a few hundred thousand distinct CDR3 sequences, 13% being singletons. Germline assignment: CDR1 MNHEY and CDR2 SMNVEV (reference sequence). Germline trimming cut 4 bases from V and 4 bases from J; bases unmatched to any gene: 8. The CDR3 has 17 amino acids. The chain recombines TRBV27 with TRBJ2-7, with 15 bases fitting TRBD2. This receptor was obtained from a male patient between 10 and 17 years old who had a stem cell transplant for acute myeloid leukemia, so the T cells may come from the graft donor. Sample: PBMCs, mostly from graft donor cells, taken 360 days after TCRalphabeta/CD19-depleted stem cell transplant. The CDR3 DNA reads TGTGCCAGCAGTTCAATATGGACTAGCGGGAGGGCGTACGAGCAGTACTTC. Its translation is CASSSIWTSGRAYEQYF.